The 17 T cell receptor beta chains below come from one sample, sequenced in a study of blood T cell repertoires in COVID-19. The data were produced by immunoSEQ multiplex PCR, yet TCRdb's version contains in-frame clones alone and is incomplete. The sample has 150,000 to 200,000 clones; 80% to 90% are singletons. The sequenced sample was peripheral blood. These receptors originate from a man aged 55-75 years with acute or convalescent COVID-19.

The chain recombines TRBV18 with TRBJ1-3, with TRBD1 identical over 7 bases. This CDR3 spans 16 amino acids. The germline V gene has CDR1 KGHSH and CDR2 LQKENI. After removal of 5 bases from V and 0 bases from J, the junction contained 7 bases not matched to a gene. As DNA, the CDR3 is TGTGCCAGCTCAGAGTGGACAGGCGCCTCTGGAAACACCATATATTTT. Translation gives CASSEWTGASGNTIYF.

The rearrangement joins TRBV15 to TRBJ2-3; no firm D call. V lost 1 base, J lost 4 bases, and 9 bases lay in between. The length of the CDR3 is 14 residues. Germline CDR1 LNHNV, CDR2 YYDKDF (reference sequence). The CDR3 region is CATSRGAPADTQYF. CDR3 sequence (DNA): TGTGCCACCAGCAGAGGGGCTCCCGCAGATACGCAGTATTTT.

The V gene is TRBV11-3, the J gene TRBJ2-1, with a weak D call TRBD2 (6 bases). V dropped 2 bases and J dropped 8 bases, with 13 bases sitting between them. The CDR3 consists of 14 residues. Germline V gene data show CDR1 as SGHNT and CDR2 as YENEEA. CDR3 region: CASSLWGESHEQFF. CDR3 bases: TGTGCCAGCAGCTTATGGGGGGAGAGCCATGAGCAGTTCTTC.

The genes are TRBV7-2 and TRBJ2-6; 8 nucleotides align to TRBD2. The CDR3 is made up of 13 amino acids. V gave up 11 bases and J gave up 4 bases; unmatched junction bases: 4. CDR1 and CDR2 (germline): SGHTA, FQGNSA. The DNA of the CDR3 is TGTGCCCGGGGGGGGGCCGGGGCCAACGTCCTGACTTTC. It codes for CARGGAGANVLTF. Combining the CDR3 with reference TRBV7-2 and TRBJ2-6 gives the whole variable domain GAGVSQSPSNKVTEKGKDVELRCDPISGHTALYWYRQSLGQGLEFLIYFQGNSAPDKSGLPSDRFSAERTGGSVSTLTIQRTQQEDSAVYLCARGGAGANVLTFGAGSRLTVL.

The V and J genes are TRBV7-8 and TRBJ2-7; D not resolved. Germline V gives CDR1 SGHVS, CDR2 FQNEAQ. With 2 bases removed from V and 1 base from J, the gap between germline ends came to 9 bases. The CDR3 runs 14 residues. This CDR3 is CASSLILLSYEQYF. The CDR3 coding sequence is TGTGCCAGCAGCTTAATACTTTTATCCTACGAGCAGTACTTC.

The chain uses TRBV2 and TRBJ1-1; possible D gene TRBD1, 5 bases. The CDR3 totals 14 residues. Deletions cut 1 base from V and 10 bases from J, with 16 bases between. Germline V gene data show CDR1 as SNHLY and CDR2 as FYNNEI. The CDR3 sequence: CASSEGAGGSGAFF. CDR3 nucleotides: TGTGCCAGCAGTGAAGGCGCTGGGGGGTCGGGAGCTTTCTTT.

This chain links TRBV21-1 with TRBJ1-2; the tabulated D call, TRBD1, remains unverified against the DNA. TRBV21-1 is a documented pseudogene. This CDR3 spans 14 amino acids. For the CDR3, the DNA is TGTGCCAGCAGCAAAGTGACAAAGGGGTATGGCTACACCTTC. It translates to CASSKVTKGYGYTF.

The CDR3 sequence is CASLSRTGTGPGELFF. As DNA, the CDR3 is TGTGCCAGCTTATCCCGTACCGGGACAGGGCCCGGGGAGCTGTTTTTT. The chain uses TRBV28 and TRBJ2-2; 9 bases are shared with TRBD1. The J segment lost 6 bases and the V segment lost 8 bases, leaving 13 bases of the junction unmatched. The CDR3 has 16 amino acids. From germline, CDR1 is MDHEN and CDR2 SYDVKM.

The table lists this clone with many counts. The sample contains more than one DNA sequence encoding this CDR3. The chain has TRBV27 and TRBJ1-1, with TRBD1 matching over 7 bases. CDR3 length equals 14 residues. V gave up 3 bases and J gave up 1 base; unmatched junction bases: 2. Germline V CDR1 and CDR2: MNHEY, SMNVEV (reference sequence). Here the CDR3 DNA reads TGTGCCAGCAGTTTTGCAGGGGGGAACACTGAAGCTTTCTTT. Amino acids: CASSFAGGNTEAFF.

CDR3 protein: CASSPRTGSQPQHF. The DNA of the CDR3 is TGTGCCAGCAGTCCTCGGACAGGGAGTCAGCCCCAGCATTTT. This chain joins TRBV27 and TRBJ1-5, with TRBD1 matching over 8 bases. CDR1 is MNHEY, CDR2 SMNVEV, per germline (reference sequence). CDR3 length: 14 amino acids. V dropped 5 bases and J dropped 6; count of bases not matched to a gene: 6.

The V gene is TRBV5-4, the J gene TRBJ2-5, with a possible D match to TRBD2 (6 bases). Germline V gene sequence: CDR1 SGHNT, CDR2 YYREEE (reference sequence). Trimming removed 2 bases at V and 3 bases at J, with 8 bases between. This CDR3 is built from 13 residues. For the CDR3, the DNA is TGTGCCAGCAGCTTCTTAGCGGAAGAGACCCAGTACTTC. It codes for CASSFLAEETQYF.

The chain has TRBV29-1 and TRBJ2-5; 8 nucleotides match TRBD1. The CDR3 loop spans 12 amino acids. The V segment lost 6 bases and the J segment 4 bases; nucleotides outside the gene matches: 4. Germline lookup yields CDR1 SQVTM and CDR2 ANQGSEA. The CDR3 region has the DNA TGCAGCGTATCTCAGGGGGCAGAGACCCAGTACTTC. Amino acid sequence: CSVSQGAETQYF.

The CDR3 is CACTPGPTGELFF. The CDR3 coding sequence is TGTGCCTGCACCCCAGGGCCCACCGGGGAGCTGTTTTTT. The V call is TRBV30, the J call TRBJ2-2, with D perhaps matching TRBD1 (5 bases). The CDR3 sequence is 13 residues long. Germline lookup yields CDR1 GTSNPN and CDR2 SVGIG (reference sequence). Trimming removed 6 bases from V and 4 bases from J, with 12 bases in between. The full variable domain, in which reference TRBV30 and TRBJ2-2 provide the parts outside the CDR3, is SQTIHQWPATLVQPVGSPLSLECTVEGTSNPNLYWYRQAAGRGLQLLFYSVGIGQISSEVPQNLSASRPQDRQFILSSKKLLLSDSGFYLCACTPGPTGELFFGEGSRLTVL.

The V call is TRBV5-1, the J call TRBJ1-3; the match to TRBD1 covers 8 bases. Trimming at V came to 4 bases and at J to 6 bases, leaving 6 bases not matched to a gene. CDR3 size: 14 residues. Germline lookup yields CDR1 SGHRS and CDR2 YFSETQ. The CDR3 spells CASSPEGQANTIYF. As DNA, the CDR3 is TGCGCCAGCAGCCCCGAGGGACAGGCAAACACCATATATTTT.

This chain uses TRBV18 with TRBJ2-5; D remains unclear. This CDR3 is built from 13 residues. V was cut by 2 bases and J by 2 bases, with 6 bases left in between. Germline lookup yields CDR1 KGHSH and CDR2 LQKENI. The CDR3 DNA reads as TGTGCCAGCTCACCATCCCGGCAAGAGACCCAGTACTTC. This sequence encodes CASSPSRQETQYF. Filled out from reference TRBV18 and TRBJ2-5, the complete variable domain reads NAGVMQNPRHLVRRRGQEARLRCSPMKGHSHVYWYRQLPEEGLKFMVYLQKENIIDESGMPKERFSAEFPKEGPSILRIQQVVRGDSAAYFCASSPSRQETQYFGPGTRLLVL.

CDR3 nucleotide sequence: TGTGCCAGCAGTTTGCTTTCGGCAGCGAGATATGGCTACACCTTC. Protein sequence: CASSLLSAARYGYTF. This chain joins TRBV27 and TRBJ1-2; D not certain. Germline loops: CDR1 MNHEY, CDR2 SMNVEV (reference sequence). Trimming removed 3 bases from V and 5 bases from J, with 16 bases in between. The CDR3 contains 15 residues.

This clone has a handful of counts. V usage is TRBV6-2 or TRBV6-3 and J usage is TRBJ2-1, with 10 bases that match TRBD2. V shed 5 bases and J 10 bases; nucleotides not matched to a gene: 11. The length of the CDR3 is 15 residues. CDR1 MNHEY and CDR2 SVGEGT come from the germline V gene. The CDR3 DNA sequence: TGTGCCAGCAGTCAACCACTAGCGGGGCCCCGGGAGCAGTTCTTC. Translated: CASSQPLAGPREQFF.